A single sample gave rise to the 31 T cell receptor beta chains below, sequenced in a study of monozygotic twins with inflammatory bowel disease. TCRdb reprocessed the 5' RACE reads, keeping one entry per CDR3 protein, no DNA. Its table records 150,000 to 200,000 distinct CDR3 sequences. Sequences were obtained from blood. The receptors shown here come from a human donor with ulcerative colitis or Crohn's disease, or a healthy co-twin of an affected twin (not recorded which).

This chain connects TRBV7-2 to TRBJ2-3; TCRdb's D call of TRBD1 is untestable without DNA. Germline CDR1 reads SGHTA; CDR2 reads FQGNSA. The length of the CDR3 is 14 residues. The chain's CDR3 is CASSYGQSTDTQYF.

The chain combines TRBV27 with TRBJ1-1. The germline V gene has CDR1 MNHEY and CDR2 SMNVEV (reference sequence). The CDR3 sequence is 14 residues long. The chain's CDR3 is CASSFDISNTEAFF.

The CDR3 is CASSLGGQFTGELFF. The chain employs TRBV11-3 and TRBJ2-2; the D gene TCRdb calls, TRBD1, cannot be checked with no DNA. The CDR3 runs 15 residues. From germline, CDR1 is SGHNT and CDR2 YENEEA.

The V gene is TRBV18, the J gene TRBJ2-5. The CDR3 runs 15 residues. Germline V gene sequence: CDR1 KGHSH, CDR2 LQKENI. This chain's CDR3 is CASSPVQNHQETQYF.

The chain is built from TRBV2 and TRBJ2-4; the D call from TCRdb, TRBD1, cannot be confirmed without DNA. Germline V gene sequence: CDR1 SNHLY, CDR2 FYNNEI. The CDR3 has 17 residues. The CDR3 sequence: CASSDAEGAGTKNIQYF. Supplemented by reference TRBV2 and TRBJ2-4, the full variable domain reads EPEVTQTPSHQVTQMGQEVILRCVPISNHLYFYWYRQILGQKVEFLVSFYNNEISEKSEIFDDQFSVERPDGSNFTLKIRSTKLEDSAMYFCASSDAEGAGTKNIQYFGAGTRLSVL.

The chain joins TRBV7-3 to TRBJ1-1; TCRdb calls TRBD1, which cannot be checked without DNA. The CDR3 runs to 15 residues. Germline CDR1 is SGHTA and CDR2 is FQGTGA. The CDR3 here is CASSRNGGGATEAFF.

J is TRBJ2-7 and V is TRBV7-8. From germline, CDR1 is SGHVS and CDR2 FQNEAQ. The CDR3 extends over 15 amino acids. The CDR3 spells CASSLAADRYYEQYF.

The rearrangement uses TRBV2 and TRBJ1-4. CDR1 is SNHLY, CDR2 FYNNEI, per germline. The CDR3 has 14 residues. The CDR3 is CASSFDTFNEKLFF. Filled out from reference TRBV2 and TRBJ1-4, the complete variable domain reads EPEVTQTPSHQVTQMGQEVILRCVPISNHLYFYWYRQILGQKVEFLVSFYNNEISEKSEIFDDQFSVERPDGSNFTLKIRSTKLEDSAMYFCASSFDTFNEKLFFGSGTQLSVL.

This rearrangement joins TRBV7-8 to TRBJ2-7; the D call from TCRdb, TRBD2, cannot be confirmed without DNA. Germline loops: CDR1 SGHVS, CDR2 FQNEAQ. This CDR3 comprises 15 residues. The CDR3 here is CASSFASGSSYEQYF.

V usage is TRBV11-2 and J usage is TRBJ1-1. Germline assignment: CDR1 SGHAT and CDR2 FQNNGV. This CDR3 contains 15 residues. The CDR3 reads CASSLEVGMNTEAFF.

This chain uses TRBV5-5 with TRBJ1-5. CDR1 and CDR2 (germline): SGHKS, YYEKEE (reference sequence). The CDR3 runs 14 residues. Here the CDR3 reads CASSPVLSNQPQHF.

The V and J genes are TRBV7-9 and TRBJ1-5. Germline V gives CDR1 SEHNR, CDR2 FQNEAQ (reference sequence). This CDR3 spans 15 amino acids. The chain's CDR3 is CASSLTGPSNQPQHF.

The chain employs TRBV20-1 and TRBJ1-6. The CDR3 contains 14 residues. In germline, CDR1 is DFQATT, CDR2 SNEGSKA (reference sequence). CDR3 region: CSAIGITDNSPLHF.

The chain employs TRBV20-1 and TRBJ1-5; TCRdb lists TRBD1, though no DNA is available to test this call. CDR3 length equals 13 residues. Germline V gene data show CDR1 as DFQATT and CDR2 as SNEGSKA (reference sequence). The CDR3 reads CSARYRQQRPQHF.

This chain joins TRBV29-1 and TRBJ2-1. The CDR3 length is 16 residues. CDR1 and CDR2 from the germline V gene are SQVTM and ANQGSEA. CDR3 protein: CSVEGQVDYSYNEQFF.

The chain is built from TRBV5-4 and TRBJ1-6. CDR3 size: 15 residues. Germline lookup yields CDR1 SGHNT and CDR2 YYREEE (reference sequence). CDR3 region: CASSLEQLENSPLHF. The entire variable domain, with the rest obtained from reference TRBV5-4 and TRBJ1-6, is as follows: ETGVTQSPTHLIKTRGQQVTLRCSSQSGHNTVSWYQQALGQGPQFIFQYYREEENGRGNFPPRFSGLQFPNYSSELNVNALELDDSALYLCASSLEQLENSPLHFGNGTRLTVT.

The chain has TRBV18 and TRBJ2-7; the TCRdb call, TRBD1, lacks DNA for checking. The CDR3 contains 13 residues. CDR1 is KGHSH, CDR2 LQKENI, per germline. CDR3 residues: CASSQDTFYEQYF.

The V and J genes are TRBV5-1 and TRBJ2-2; TCRdb gives TRBD1 as the D gene, but with no DNA this cannot be confirmed. This CDR3 spans 15 amino acids. CDR1 is SGHRS and CDR2 is YFSETQ in the germline V gene. CDR3 residues: CASNTQERAVGELFF.

This rearrangement joins TRBV5-5 to TRBJ1-6. This CDR3 region has 17 residues. The germline V gene has CDR1 SGHKS and CDR2 YYEKEE (reference sequence). CDR3 protein: CASSLLPDQAINSPLHF.

The V call is TRBV7-3, the J call TRBJ1-1; TCRdb reports TRBD1, a call that lacks DNA to check it against. The CDR3 spans 14 residues. Per germline, CDR1 SGHTA and CDR2 FQGTGA. The CDR3 region is CASSTGQGSTEAFF. Combining the CDR3 with reference TRBV7-3 and TRBJ1-1 gives the whole variable domain GAGVSQTPSNKVTEKGKYVELRCDPISGHTALYWYRQSLGQGPEFLIYFQGTGAADDSGLPNDRFFAVRPEGSVSTLKIQRTERGDSAVYLCASSTGQGSTEAFFGQGTRLTVV.

The chain joins TRBV24-1 to TRBJ2-5; TCRdb names TRBD2, which stays unverified in the absence of DNA. This CDR3 region has 15 residues. CDR1 is KGHDR, CDR2 SFDVKD, per germline. The CDR3 protein is CATSDTRDSGETQYF.

The chain joins TRBV12-3 or TRBV12-4 to TRBJ2-2; TCRdb lists TRBD2, though no DNA is available to test this call. The CDR3 is 15 residues long. CDR3 protein: CASSRLAGVAGELFF.

The chain links TRBV18 to TRBJ2-7; absent DNA, TCRdb's TRBD2 call cannot be checked. Germline V CDR1 and CDR2: KGHSH, LQKENI. The CDR3 has 14 residues. CDR3 sequence: CASSRRAGALGQYF.

The rearrangement uses TRBV24-1 and TRBJ2-1; TCRdb picks TRBD2, but there is no DNA to check that call. Per germline, CDR1 KGHDR and CDR2 SFDVKD. The CDR3 runs to 14 residues. CDR3 region: CATSLAGGMYEQFF.

The V call is TRBV9, the J call TRBJ2-3; the TRBD2 assignment by TCRdb is unverifiable without DNA. The CDR3 is 16 amino acids. Looked up from germline, CDR1 is SGDLS and CDR2 is YYNGEE. The CDR3 loop reads CASSASTSLGTDTQYF.

CDR3 protein: CAISESWQGLAYNEQFF. This chain links TRBV10-3 with TRBJ2-1; TCRdb outputs TRBD2, but without DNA this stays unchecked. The CDR3 runs 17 residues. Germline V gene sequence: CDR1 ENHRY, CDR2 SYGVKD.

CDR3 loop: CASSQEATVLNTEAFF. The rearrangement links TRBV4-3 to TRBJ1-1. There are 16 residues in the CDR3. The germline gives CDR1 LGHNA, CDR2 YSLEER.

The chain combines TRBV18 with TRBJ2-3; no DNA is available, so the TRBD2 call from TCRdb remains unchecked. Germline loops: CDR1 KGHSH, CDR2 LQKENI. This CDR3 is 17 amino acids long. CDR3 amino acids: CASSPTASTRVMYTQYF.

The rearrangement links TRBV5-1 to TRBJ2-1; TCRdb designates TRBD1, a call that cannot be tested without DNA. The CDR3 spans 13 residues. The germline V gene has CDR1 SGHRS and CDR2 YFSETQ. This CDR3 reads CASSLGQANEQFF.

J is TRBJ2-1 and V is TRBV19; the D gene TCRdb calls, TRBD1, cannot be checked with no DNA. CDR1 and CDR2 from the germline V gene are LNHDA and SQIVND (reference sequence). This CDR3 comprises 15 residues. CDR3 amino acids: CASSIDRDKYNEQFF.

The chain carries TRBV13 and TRBJ2-3; TCRdb's D call, TRBD2, is unchecked because there is no DNA. CDR1 is PRHDT, CDR2 FYEKMQ, per germline (reference sequence). CDR3 length: 19 residues. The CDR3 sequence: CASSRRLAGGPSSTDTQYF.